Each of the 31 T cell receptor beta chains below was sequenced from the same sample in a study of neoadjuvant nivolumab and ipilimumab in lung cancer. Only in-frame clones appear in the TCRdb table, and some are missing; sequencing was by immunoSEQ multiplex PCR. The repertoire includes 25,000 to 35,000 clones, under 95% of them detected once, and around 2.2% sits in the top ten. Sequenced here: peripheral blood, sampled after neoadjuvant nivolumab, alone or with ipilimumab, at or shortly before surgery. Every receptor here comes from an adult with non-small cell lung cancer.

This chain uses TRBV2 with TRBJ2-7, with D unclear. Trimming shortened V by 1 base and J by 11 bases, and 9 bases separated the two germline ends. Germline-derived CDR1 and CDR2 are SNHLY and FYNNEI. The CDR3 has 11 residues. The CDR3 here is CASSEDSSEYF. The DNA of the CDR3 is TGTGCCAGCAGTGAAGACTCCTCGGAGTACTTC. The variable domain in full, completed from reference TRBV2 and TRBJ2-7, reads EPEVTQTPSHQVTQMGQEVILRCVPISNHLYFYWYRQILGQKVEFLVSFYNNEISEKSEIFDDQFSVERPDGSNFTLKIRSTKLEDSAMYFCASSEDSSEYFGPGTRLTVT.

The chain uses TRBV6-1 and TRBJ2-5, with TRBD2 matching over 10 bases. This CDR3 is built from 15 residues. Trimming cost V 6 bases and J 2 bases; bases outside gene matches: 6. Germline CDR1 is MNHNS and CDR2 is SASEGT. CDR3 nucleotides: TGTGCCAGCAGATCTAGCGGGAGAGGTCAAGAGACCCAGTACTTC. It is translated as CASRSSGRGQETQYF.

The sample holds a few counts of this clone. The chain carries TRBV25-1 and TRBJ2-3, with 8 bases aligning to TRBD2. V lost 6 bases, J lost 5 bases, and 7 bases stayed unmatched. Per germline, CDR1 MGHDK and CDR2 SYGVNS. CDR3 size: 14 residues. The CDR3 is CASSLTSAGDTQYF. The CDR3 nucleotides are TGTGCCAGCAGCCTGACTAGCGCGGGAGATACGCAGTATTTT.

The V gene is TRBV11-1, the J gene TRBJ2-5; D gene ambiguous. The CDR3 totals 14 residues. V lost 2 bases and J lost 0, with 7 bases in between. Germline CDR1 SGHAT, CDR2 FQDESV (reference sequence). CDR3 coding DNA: TGTGCCAGCAGCTTAAACGGAAACCAAGAGACCCAGTACTTC. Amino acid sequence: CASSLNGNQETQYF.

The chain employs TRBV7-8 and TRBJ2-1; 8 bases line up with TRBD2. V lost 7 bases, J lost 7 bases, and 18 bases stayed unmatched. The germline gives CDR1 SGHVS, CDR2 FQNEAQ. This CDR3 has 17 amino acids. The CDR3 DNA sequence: TGTGCCAGCACCCCCTATTATTTAAGCGGGAGTTCAAATGAGCAGTTCTTC. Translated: CASTPYYLSGSSNEQFF.

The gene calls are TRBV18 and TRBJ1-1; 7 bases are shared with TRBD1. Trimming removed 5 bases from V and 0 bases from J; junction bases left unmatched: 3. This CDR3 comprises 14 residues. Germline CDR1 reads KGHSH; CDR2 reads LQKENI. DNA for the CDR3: TGTGCCAGCTCAAAGGACAGGATGAACACTGAAGCTTTCTTT. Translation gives CASSKDRMNTEAFF.

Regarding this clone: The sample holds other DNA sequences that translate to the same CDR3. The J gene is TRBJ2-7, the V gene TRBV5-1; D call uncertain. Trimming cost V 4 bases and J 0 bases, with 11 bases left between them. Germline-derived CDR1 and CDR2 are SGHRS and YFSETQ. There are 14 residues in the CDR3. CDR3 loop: CASSPGPGSYEQYF. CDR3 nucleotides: TGCGCCAGCAGCCCGGGCCCCGGCTCCTACGAGCAGTACTTC.

CDR3 sequence: CASSLVIGQGPEQYF. Written as DNA, the CDR3 is TGCGCCAGCAGCTTGGTAATAGGACAGGGGCCCGAGCAGTACTTC. The chain is built from TRBV5-1 and TRBJ2-7, with 9 nucleotides matching TRBD1. V lost 0 bases to trimming and J lost 6 bases; unmatched junction nucleotides: 7. Germline V CDR1 and CDR2: SGHRS, YFSETQ. The CDR3 totals 15 residues.

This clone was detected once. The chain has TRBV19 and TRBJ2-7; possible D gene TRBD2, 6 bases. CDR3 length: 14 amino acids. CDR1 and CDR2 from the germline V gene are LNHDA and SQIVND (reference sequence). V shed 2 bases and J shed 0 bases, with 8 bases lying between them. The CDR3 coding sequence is TGTGCCAGTAGTATATCTAGCGTCTCCTACGAGCAGTACTTC. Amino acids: CASSISSVSYEQYF.

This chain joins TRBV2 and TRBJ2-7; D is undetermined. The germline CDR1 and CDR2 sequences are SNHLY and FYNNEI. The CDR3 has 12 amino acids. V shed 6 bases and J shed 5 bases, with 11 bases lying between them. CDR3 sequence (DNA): TGTGCCAGCAGCGCGTCCCGGCACGAGCAGTACTTC. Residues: CASSASRHEQYF.

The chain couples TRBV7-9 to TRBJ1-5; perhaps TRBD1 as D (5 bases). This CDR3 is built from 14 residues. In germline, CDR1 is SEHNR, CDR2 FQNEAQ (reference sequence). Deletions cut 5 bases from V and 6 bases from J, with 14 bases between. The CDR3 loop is CASSHGGAGQPQHF. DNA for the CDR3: TGTGCCAGCAGCCACGGAGGGGCGGGTCAGCCCCAGCATTTT.

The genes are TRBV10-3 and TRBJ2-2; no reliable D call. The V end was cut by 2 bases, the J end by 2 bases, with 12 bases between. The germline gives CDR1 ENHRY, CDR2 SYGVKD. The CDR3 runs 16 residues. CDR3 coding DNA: TGTGCCATCAGTGAGCTCCCTTTTTTTAACACCGGGGAGCTGTTTTTT. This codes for CAISELPFFNTGELFF.

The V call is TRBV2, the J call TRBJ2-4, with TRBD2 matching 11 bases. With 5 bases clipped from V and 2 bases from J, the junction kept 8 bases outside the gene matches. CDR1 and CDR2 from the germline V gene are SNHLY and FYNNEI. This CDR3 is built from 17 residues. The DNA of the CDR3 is TGTGCCAGCAGTCTAGACCAGACTAGCGGGACCAAAAACATTCAGTACTTC. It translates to CASSLDQTSGTKNIQYF.

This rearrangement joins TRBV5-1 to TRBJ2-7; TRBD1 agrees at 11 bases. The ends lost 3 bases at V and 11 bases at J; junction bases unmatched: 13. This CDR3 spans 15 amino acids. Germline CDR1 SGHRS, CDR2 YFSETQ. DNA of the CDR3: TGCGCCAGCAGCTCCACCGGGACAGGGGGAAGAGGAAAGTACTTC. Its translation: CASSSTGTGGRGKYF.

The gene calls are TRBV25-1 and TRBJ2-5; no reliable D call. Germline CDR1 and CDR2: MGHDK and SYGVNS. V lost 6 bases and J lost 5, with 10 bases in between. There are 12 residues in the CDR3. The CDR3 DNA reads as TGTGCCAGCAGCTCTTCGCGGGAGACCCAGTACTTC. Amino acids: CASSSSRETQYF.

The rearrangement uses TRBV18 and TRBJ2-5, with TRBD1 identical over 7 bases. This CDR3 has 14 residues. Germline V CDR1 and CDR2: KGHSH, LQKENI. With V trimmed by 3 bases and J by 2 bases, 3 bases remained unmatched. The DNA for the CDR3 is TGTGCCAGCTCACCGACAGGGTCACAAGAGACCCAGTACTTC. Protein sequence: CASSPTGSQETQYF.

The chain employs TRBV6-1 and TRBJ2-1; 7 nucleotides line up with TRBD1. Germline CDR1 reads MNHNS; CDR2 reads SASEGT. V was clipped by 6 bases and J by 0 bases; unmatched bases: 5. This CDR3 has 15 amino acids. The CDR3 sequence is CASRYRGPSYNEQFF. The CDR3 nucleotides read TGTGCCAGCAGGTACAGGGGACCCTCCTACAATGAGCAGTTCTTC.

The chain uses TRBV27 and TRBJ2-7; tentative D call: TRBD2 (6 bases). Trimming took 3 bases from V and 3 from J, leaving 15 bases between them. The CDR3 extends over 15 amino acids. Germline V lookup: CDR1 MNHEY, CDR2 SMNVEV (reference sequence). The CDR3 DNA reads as TGTGCCAGCAGTTTCTATACGGGACTCATCTACGAGCAGTACTTC. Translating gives CASSFYTGLIYEQYF.

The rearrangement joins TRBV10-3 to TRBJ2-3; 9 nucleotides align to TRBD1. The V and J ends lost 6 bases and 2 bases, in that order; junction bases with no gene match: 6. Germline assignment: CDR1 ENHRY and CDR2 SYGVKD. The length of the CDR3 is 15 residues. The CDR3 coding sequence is TGTGCCATCAGGACCGGGACAGGGTTCACAGATACGCAGTATTTT. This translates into CAIRTGTGFTDTQYF.

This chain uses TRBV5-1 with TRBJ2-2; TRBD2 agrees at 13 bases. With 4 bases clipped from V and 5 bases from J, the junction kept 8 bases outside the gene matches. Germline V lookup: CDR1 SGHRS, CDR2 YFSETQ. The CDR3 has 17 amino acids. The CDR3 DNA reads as TGCGCCAGCAGCCCCGGACTAGCGGGAGCGTTTACCGGGGAGCTGTTTTTT. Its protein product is CASSPGLAGAFTGELFF.

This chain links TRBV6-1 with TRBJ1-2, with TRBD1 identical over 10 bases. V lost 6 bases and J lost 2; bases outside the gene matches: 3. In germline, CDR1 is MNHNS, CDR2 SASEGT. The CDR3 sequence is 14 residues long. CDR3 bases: TGTGCCAGCAGCGACAGGGGGCAGAACTATGGCTACACCTTC. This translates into CASSDRGQNYGYTF.

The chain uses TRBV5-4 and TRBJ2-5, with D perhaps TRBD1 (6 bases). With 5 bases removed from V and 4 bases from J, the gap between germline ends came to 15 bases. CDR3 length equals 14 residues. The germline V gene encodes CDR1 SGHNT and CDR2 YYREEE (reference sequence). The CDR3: CASRREHRAETQYF. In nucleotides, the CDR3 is TGTGCCAGCAGGCGCGAACACAGGGCAGAGACCCAGTACTTC.

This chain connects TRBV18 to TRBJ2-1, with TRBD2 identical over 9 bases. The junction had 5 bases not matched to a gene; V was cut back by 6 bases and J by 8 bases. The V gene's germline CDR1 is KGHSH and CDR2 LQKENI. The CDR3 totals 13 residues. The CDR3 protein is CASSPAGGDEQFF. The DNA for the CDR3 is TGTGCCAGCTCCCCCGCGGGGGGGGATGAGCAGTTCTTC.

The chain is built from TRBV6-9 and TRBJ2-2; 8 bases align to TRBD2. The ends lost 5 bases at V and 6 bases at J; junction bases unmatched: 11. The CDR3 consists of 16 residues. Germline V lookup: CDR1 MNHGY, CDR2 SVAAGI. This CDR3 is CASSPRTSPLPGELFF. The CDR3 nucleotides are TGTGCCAGCAGTCCTCGGACTAGCCCCTTACCCGGGGAGCTGTTTTTT.

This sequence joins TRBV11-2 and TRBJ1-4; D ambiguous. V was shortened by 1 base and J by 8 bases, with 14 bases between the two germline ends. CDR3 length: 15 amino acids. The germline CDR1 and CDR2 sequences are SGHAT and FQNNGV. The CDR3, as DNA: TGTGCCAGCAGCTTAGGTCGGGTCGGCGGGGAAAAACTGTTTTTT. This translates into CASSLGRVGGEKLFF.

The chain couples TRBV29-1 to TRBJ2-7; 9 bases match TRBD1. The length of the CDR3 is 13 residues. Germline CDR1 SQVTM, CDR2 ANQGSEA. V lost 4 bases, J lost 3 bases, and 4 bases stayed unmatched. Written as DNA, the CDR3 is TGCAGCGTTGCGCAGACAGGGGGCTACGAGCAGTACTTC. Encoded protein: CSVAQTGGYEQYF.

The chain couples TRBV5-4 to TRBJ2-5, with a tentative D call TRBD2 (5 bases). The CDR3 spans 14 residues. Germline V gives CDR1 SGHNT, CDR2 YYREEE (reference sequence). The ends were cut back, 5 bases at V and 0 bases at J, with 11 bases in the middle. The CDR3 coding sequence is TGTGCCAGCAGGACTACAGTTTACCAAGAGACCCAGTACTTC. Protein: CASRTTVYQETQYF.

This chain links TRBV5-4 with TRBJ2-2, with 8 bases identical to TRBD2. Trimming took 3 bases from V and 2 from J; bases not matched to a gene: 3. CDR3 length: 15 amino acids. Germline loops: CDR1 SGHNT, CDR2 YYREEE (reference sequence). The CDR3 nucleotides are TGTGCCAGCAGCTCCGGGACTAGAAACACCGGGGAGCTGTTTTTT. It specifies CASSSGTRNTGELFF.

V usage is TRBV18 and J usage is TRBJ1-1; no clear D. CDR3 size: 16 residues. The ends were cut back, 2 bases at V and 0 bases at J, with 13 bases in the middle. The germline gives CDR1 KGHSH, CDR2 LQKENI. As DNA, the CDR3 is TGTGCCAGCTCACCATTGTATACCCCCATGAACACTGAAGCTTTCTTT. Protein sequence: CASSPLYTPMNTEAFF.

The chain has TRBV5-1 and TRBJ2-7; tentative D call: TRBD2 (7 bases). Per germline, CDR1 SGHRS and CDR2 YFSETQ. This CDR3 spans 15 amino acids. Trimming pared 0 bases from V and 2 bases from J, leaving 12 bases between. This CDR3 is CASSLEQGTTYEQYF. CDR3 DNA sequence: TGCGCCAGCAGCTTGGAGCAGGGGACTACCTACGAGCAGTACTTC.

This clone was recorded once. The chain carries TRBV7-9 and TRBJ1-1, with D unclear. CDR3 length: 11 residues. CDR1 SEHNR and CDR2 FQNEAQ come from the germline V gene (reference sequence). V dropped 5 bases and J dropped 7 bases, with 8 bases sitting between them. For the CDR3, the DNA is TGTGCCAGCAGCCTTCAGTTTGAAGCTTTCTTT. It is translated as CASSLQFEAFF.